The 30 T cell receptor beta chains below come from one sample, sequenced in a study of blood T cells in healthy people across ages. A second roughly 6 to 12 cycle PCR used barcoded and J-beta primers. TCRdb redid the calling of the 5' RACE reads with MiXCR, one entry per CDR3 protein. The sample lists roughly 2 million distinct CDR3 sequences; 40% to 55% were seen once. Specimen: blood. The receptors were gathered from a woman aged 40 to 50 in good health.

This chain links TRBV24-1 with TRBJ1-2, with D unclear. The CDR3 runs 14 residues. Germline loops: CDR1 KGHDR, CDR2 SFDVKD. Trimming shortened V by 4 bases and J by 8 bases, and 16 bases separated the two germline ends. The CDR3 DNA reads TGTGCCACCAGTGACCGAAGGGCTGTTGAAGGCTACACCTTC. Its protein product is CATSDRRAVEGYTF.

The rearrangement uses TRBV5-1 and TRBJ2-1, with TRBD2 matching 16 bases. This CDR3 has 17 amino acids. In germline, CDR1 is SGHRS, CDR2 YFSETQ. Trimming removed 2 bases from V and 9 bases from J; junction bases left unmatched: 8. The CDR3 reads CASSFFGTSGGAGEQFF. The CDR3 DNA follows: TGCGCCAGCAGCTTCTTTGGGACTAGCGGGGGGGCAGGTGAGCAGTTCTTC.

This clonotype was counted only a few times. The rearrangement joins TRBV7-2 to TRBJ2-1, with D perhaps TRBD2 (6 bases). The CDR3 runs to 16 residues. V lost 0 bases and J 7 bases, leaving 16 bases between the germline ends. Germline values: CDR1 SGHTA, CDR2 FQGNSA. In DNA, the CDR3 is TGTGCCAGCAGCTTAGCCCGGACTATGCGGGGTAATGAGCAGTTCTTC. It encodes CASSLARTMRGNEQFF.

The chain employs TRBV5-6 and TRBJ2-7; 8 bases agree with TRBD1. This CDR3 has 15 amino acids. CDR1 and CDR2 from the germline V gene are SGHDT and YYEEEE. V was clipped by 0 bases and J by 5 bases; unmatched bases: 7. The DNA of the CDR3 is TGTGCCAGCAGCTTGGAGGGACAGGCGCTGCACGAGCAGTACTTC. It translates to CASSLEGQALHEQYF.

The chain uses TRBV21-1 and TRBJ2-1; the D segment call TRBD2 is taken from the table without a DNA check. TRBV21-1 is a known pseudogene. This CDR3 region has 17 residues. CDR3 nucleotides: TGTGCCAGCAGCAAAGCCGAGACTAGCGGGGCTTACAATGAGCAGTTCTTC. The encoded protein is CASSKAETSGAYNEQFF.

The chain couples TRBV5-1 to TRBJ2-3; TRBD2 aligns across 10 bases. This CDR3 contains 16 residues. CDR1 is SGHRS, CDR2 YFSETQ, per germline. Trimming at V came to 0 bases and at J to 4 bases, leaving 5 bases not matched to a gene. The CDR3 protein is CASSLEGSGGSDTQYF. The CDR3 DNA follows: TGCGCCAGCAGCTTGGAGGGTAGCGGGGGGTCAGATACGCAGTATTTT.

This clonotype was counted at least ten times. CDR3 region: CASSFAGALTDTQYF. The CDR3 bases are TGTGCCAGCAGCTTCGCGGGGGCCCTGACAGATACGCAGTATTTT. The J gene is TRBJ2-3, the V gene TRBV7-2; D is perhaps TRBD2 (7 bases). V lost 3 bases to trimming and J lost 3 bases, with 13 bases between them. Germline V gives CDR1 SGHTA, CDR2 FQGNSA. The CDR3 has 15 amino acids.

This clonotype was observed a handful of times. This chain connects TRBV7-2 to TRBJ2-5; 14 nucleotides agree with TRBD2. The V segment lost 3 bases and the J segment 6 bases; nucleotides outside the gene matches: 6. Germline CDR1 is SGHTA and CDR2 is FQGNSA. This CDR3 comprises 16 residues. The CDR3 protein is CASSLLTSGGAKTQYF. The DNA of the CDR3 is TGTGCCAGCAGCTTGCTGACTAGCGGGGGGGCGAAGACCCAGTACTTC.

V usage is TRBV28 and J usage is TRBJ2-3, with D unresolved. This CDR3 has 12 residues. Per germline, CDR1 MDHEN and CDR2 SYDVKM. Deletions cut 6 bases from V and 6 bases from J, with 10 bases between. Here the CDR3 DNA reads TGTGCCAGCAGGATGTCTCTGGATACGCAGTATTTT. Amino acids: CASRMSLDTQYF. Supplemented by reference TRBV28 and TRBJ2-3, the full variable domain reads DVKVTQSSRYLVKRTGEKVFLECVQDMDHENMFWYRQDPGLGLRLIYFSYDVKMKEKGDIPEGYSVSREKKERFSLILESASTNQTSMYLCASRMSLDTQYFGPGTRLTVL.

This clonotype has a handful of counts. The gene calls are TRBV6-5 and TRBJ1-6; the match to TRBD1 covers 8 bases. The CDR3 has 14 residues. Losses at the gene ends were 8 bases for V and 8 bases for J; bases not matched to a gene: 8. Germline V CDR1 and CDR2: MNHEY, SVGAGI. The CDR3 DNA follows: TGTGCCAGCGGACAGGGATCCGCCGATTCACCCCTCCACTTT. Protein sequence: CASGQGSADSPLHF.

The V gene is TRBV12-5, the J gene TRBJ1-1; D may be TRBD1 (6 bases). The CDR3 spans 12 residues. The germline V and J ends were trimmed by 5 bases and 5 bases, with 9 bases remaining between them. Germline V lookup: CDR1 LGHNT, CDR2 FRNRAP. CDR3 DNA sequence: TGTGCTAGTGGTACAGGGAAAACTGAAGCTTTCTTT. Amino acid sequence: CASGTGKTEAFF.

The chain is built from TRBV9 and TRBJ2-3; 8 nucleotides agree with TRBD2. CDR3 length equals 14 residues. V lost 9 bases to trimming and J lost 8 bases; unmatched junction nucleotides: 14. In germline, CDR1 is SGDLS, CDR2 YYNGEE. Here the CDR3 reads CATTGGAFPGTQYF. DNA of the CDR3: TGTGCCACCACCGGGGGGGCATTTCCAGGTACGCAGTATTTT.

The V and J genes are TRBV6-5 and TRBJ2-7, with 9 bases that match TRBD1. CDR3 length: 14 amino acids. Germline V gene data show CDR1 as MNHEY and CDR2 as SVGAGI. V lost 6 bases to trimming and J lost 5 bases; unmatched junction nucleotides: 8. The CDR3 DNA is TGTGCCAGCAGCAGCGCCGGGACAGGGAACGAGCAGTACTTC. This translates into CASSSAGTGNEQYF.

The chain combines TRBV9 with TRBJ2-5; 14 nucleotides agree with TRBD2. CDR1 SGDLS and CDR2 YYNGEE come from the germline V gene. The CDR3 has 16 residues. V shed 3 bases, J shed 6 bases, and the junction held 7 bases outside the gene matches. CDR3 coding DNA: TGTGCCAGCAGCGACGGGACTAGCGGGGGAGGGAAGACCCAGTACTTC. Encoded protein: CASSDGTSGGGKTQYF.

This chain uses TRBV6-5 with TRBJ1-2, with D possibly matching TRBD1 (6 bases). Trimming shortened V by 7 bases and J by 6 bases, and 15 bases separated the two germline ends. The CDR3 has 13 amino acids. CDR1 and CDR2 (germline): MNHEY, SVGAGI. In DNA, the CDR3 is TGTGCCAGCAACGCCGGACAGCGCGATGGCTACACCTTC. Translated: CASNAGQRDGYTF.

As concerns this clonotype: Sequence at one end of the junction differs from germline and may be a read error. V is TRBV7-6 and J is TRBJ2-1; the D gene is possibly TRBD1 (6 bases). Germline CDR1 is SGHVS and CDR2 is FNYEAQ. This CDR3 is built from 16 residues. This CDR3 reads CASTLGGAGPYNEQFF. The CDR3 region has the DNA TGTGCCAGCACCTTAGGGGGAGCCGGTCCCTACAATGAGCAGTTCTTC.

This clonotype has only a few counts. The chain recombines TRBV20-1 with TRBJ2-5; D gene uncertain. Germline CDR1 and CDR2: DFQATT and SNEGSKA (reference sequence). The CDR3 is made up of 13 amino acids. Trimming left V 6 bases short and J 7 bases short, with 18 bases between. The CDR3 DNA reads TGCAGTGCCCCTCACATCAGAGAAGGGACCCAGTACTTC. It specifies CSAPHIREGTQYF.

This rearrangement joins TRBV20-1 to TRBJ2-5; tentative D call: TRBD1 (5 bases). The germline V and J ends were trimmed by 3 bases and 5 bases, with 19 bases remaining between them. CDR3 size: 15 residues. Germline-derived CDR1 and CDR2 are DFQATT and SNEGSKA (reference sequence). Here the CDR3 reads CSASFGPVHRETQYF. DNA for the CDR3: TGCAGTGCTAGTTTCGGGCCAGTGCACAGGGAGACCCAGTACTTC.

This clonotype was seen more than once but under ten times. The chain is built from TRBV5-1 and TRBJ2-3; 9 bases match TRBD2. J gave up 4 bases and V 7 bases, and 7 bases lay outside the gene matches. Germline CDR1 and CDR2: SGHRS and YFSETQ. CDR3 length: 14 residues. The CDR3 nucleotides read TGCGCCAGCTTCAGCGGGGGGTACTCAGATACGCAGTATTTT. Translating it yields CASFSGGYSDTQYF.

The V gene is TRBV6-5, the J gene TRBJ1-1, with D possibly matching TRBD1 (5 bases). CDR3 length: 12 amino acids. The germline V and J ends were trimmed by 6 bases and 5 bases, with 10 bases remaining between them. Germline V gives CDR1 MNHEY, CDR2 SVGAGI. CDR3 nucleotide sequence: TGTGCCAGCAGCAGGGCTGAGACTGAAGCTTTCTTT. Protein product: CASSRAETEAFF.

There are a few counts of this clonotype. DNA for the CDR3: TGCGCCAGCAGTATGGACAGTGGGAACACTGAAGCTTTCTTT. It is translated as CASSMDSGNTEAFF. The chain joins TRBV5-1 to TRBJ1-1; D might be TRBD1 (6 bases). Deletions cut 5 bases from V and 1 base from J, with 12 bases between. The length of the CDR3 is 14 residues. The V gene's germline CDR1 is SGHRS and CDR2 YFSETQ.

In regard to this clonotype: A read error is likely, as this CDR3 ends without the conserved phenylalanine or tryptophan. No DNA is shown, since the ends of the CDR3 on it are uncertain; the CDR3 is the one TCRdb lists. The chain uses TRBV15 and TRBJ2-6. The CDR3 is 16 amino acids long, termini counted. From germline, CDR1 is LNHNV and CDR2 YYDKDF (reference sequence). CDR3 region: CATSRDLISGANVLTS.

The chain recombines TRBV6-5 with TRBJ2-7; 8 bases fit TRBD1. The V gene's germline CDR1 is MNHEY and CDR2 SVGAGI. V shed 6 bases, J shed 7 bases, and the junction held 17 bases outside the gene matches. This CDR3 has 16 residues. The CDR3 nucleotides are TGTGCCAGCAGCTTCGGGACAGGAAAACCTACGGGGGAGCAGTACTTC. It encodes CASSFGTGKPTGEQYF.

The CDR3 DNA reads as TGCAGTGCTAGTGGTCCCTATAAGAAAGAGACCCAGTACTTC. Translating it yields CSASGPYKKETQYF. The chain has TRBV20-1 and TRBJ2-5, with D unclear. Germline-derived CDR1 and CDR2 are DFQATT and SNEGSKA (reference sequence). There are 14 residues in the CDR3. The ends were cut back, 3 bases at V and 3 bases at J, with 14 bases in the middle.

This chain joins TRBV5-1 and TRBJ2-7; 7 bases line up with TRBD1. The junction had 10 bases not matched to a gene; V was cut back by 1 base and J by 3 bases. Germline V gene sequence: CDR1 SGHRS, CDR2 YFSETQ. CDR3 length: 16 amino acids. The CDR3 coding sequence is TGCGCCAGCAGCTTGTCCCCTGGACAGGCGAGCTACGAGCAGTACTTC. Encoded protein: CASSLSPGQASYEQYF.

This clonotype was seen more than once but under ten times. V usage is TRBV9 and J usage is TRBJ2-3; no definite D call. CDR3 size: 14 residues. V gave up 7 bases and J gave up 2 bases, with 14 bases separating them. The germline gives CDR1 SGDLS, CDR2 YYNGEE. The CDR3 DNA follows: TGTGCCAGCGGTACACTGGCCTACACAGATACGCAGTATTTT. It yields the protein CASGTLAYTDTQYF.

V is TRBV20-1 and J is TRBJ2-5; D assignment may be TRBD1 or TRBD2 (6 bases each). V shed 5 bases and J shed 2 bases, with 24 bases lying between them. Germline V gene lookup returns CDR1 DFQATT and CDR2 SNEGSKA (reference sequence). This CDR3 region has 17 residues. The CDR3 loop reads CSAGEGVSGAIQETQYF. CDR3 sequence (DNA): TGCAGTGCTGGCGAGGGTGTTTCGGGGGCGATACAAGAGACCCAGTACTTC.

This chain uses TRBV2 with TRBJ2-6; D may correspond to TRBD1 or TRBD2 (5 bases each). Germline values: CDR1 SNHLY, CDR2 FYNNEI. This CDR3 is built from 20 residues. V lost 10 bases, J lost 0 bases, and 28 bases lay in between. The CDR3: CAKGSGQGREINSGANVLTF. The CDR3 bases are TGTGCCAAAGGTTCGGGGCAGGGAAGAGAGATTAACTCTGGGGCCAACGTCCTGACTTTC.

This clonotype was found many times. The chain employs TRBV6-2 or TRBV6-3 and TRBJ2-1; D not resolved. The CDR3 covers 13 residues. The germline V and J ends were trimmed by 0 bases and 6 bases, with 6 bases remaining between them. CDR1 and CDR2 (germline): MNHEY, SVGEGT. The CDR3 DNA reads TGTGCCAGCAGTTACTCACTCGGCAATGAGCAGTTCTTC. The encoded protein is CASSYSLGNEQFF.

The table lists this clonotype with a few counts. The chain has TRBV28 and TRBJ1-4; no definite D call. CDR1 and CDR2 (germline): MDHEN, SYDVKM. Trimming pared 2 bases from V and 0 bases from J, leaving 7 bases between. There are 15 residues in the CDR3. CDR3 sequence reads: CASSLGIATNEKLFF. The CDR3 DNA reads as TGTGCCAGCAGTTTAGGGATCGCAACTAATGAAAAACTGTTTTTT.